This T cell receptor (beta chain) was sequenced in a study of molecular identifiers for immune sequencing clone quantification. Trimming removed 3 bases from V and 3 bases from J; junction bases left unmatched: 5. The germline gives CDR1 SEHNR, CDR2 FQNEAQ (reference sequence). The CDR3 runs to 15 residues. TCRdb reprocessed the PCR reads with MiXCR, giving one entry per CDR3 protein. Altogether some 65,000 distinct CDR3 sequences are present, about 18% being singletons, with the ten largest covering approximately 1.5%. Preparation of naive CD8 libraries involved roughly 19,000 to 1,100,000 sorted cells and 10%, 30% or 50% RNA.

The rearrangement joins TRBV7-9 to TRBJ2-7; 10 positions match TRBD1. Input material: naive CD8+ T cells from blood, with Jurkat cell RNA spiked in. Stated subset: FACS-sorted CD8+CD4-CCR7+CD45RA+ naive T cells. The receptor was derived from a human donor in good health. Some libraries in this study had Jurkat cell RNA spiked in. The CDR3 here is CASSFRGTGVYEQYF. The CDR3 bases are TGTGCCAGCAGCTTCCGCGGGACAGGGGTCTACGAGCAGTACTTC.